This T cell receptor beta chain was obtained from a study of T cells in localized non-small cell lung cancer. Sequencing was performed with immunoSEQ multiplex PCR; in TCRdb, only in-frame clones are kept and a portion is missing. The sample lists 25,000 to 35,000 clones, around 93% occurring once. Looked up from germline, CDR1 is SGHRS and CDR2 is YFSETQ. Unmatched junction bases numbered 10, after V lost 4 bases and J lost 4 bases. The length of the CDR3 is 15 residues. Points on this clone: Its antigen is as yet unknown.

Study findings and constraints: Of the top 100 tumor clones, median about 56 were in adjacent lung, approximately 29 among its top 100.

The receptor was derived from a man between 40 and 69 years old with stage II lung adenocarcinoma. Sequencing was performed on PBMCs, taken before any cancer treatment. The rearrangement joins TRBV5-1 to TRBJ1-2; 7 bases are shared with TRBD1. The CDR3: CASSPSGTDFYGYTF. The CDR3 DNA reads TGCGCCAGCAGCCCTTCCGGGACAGACTTCTATGGCTACACCTTC.